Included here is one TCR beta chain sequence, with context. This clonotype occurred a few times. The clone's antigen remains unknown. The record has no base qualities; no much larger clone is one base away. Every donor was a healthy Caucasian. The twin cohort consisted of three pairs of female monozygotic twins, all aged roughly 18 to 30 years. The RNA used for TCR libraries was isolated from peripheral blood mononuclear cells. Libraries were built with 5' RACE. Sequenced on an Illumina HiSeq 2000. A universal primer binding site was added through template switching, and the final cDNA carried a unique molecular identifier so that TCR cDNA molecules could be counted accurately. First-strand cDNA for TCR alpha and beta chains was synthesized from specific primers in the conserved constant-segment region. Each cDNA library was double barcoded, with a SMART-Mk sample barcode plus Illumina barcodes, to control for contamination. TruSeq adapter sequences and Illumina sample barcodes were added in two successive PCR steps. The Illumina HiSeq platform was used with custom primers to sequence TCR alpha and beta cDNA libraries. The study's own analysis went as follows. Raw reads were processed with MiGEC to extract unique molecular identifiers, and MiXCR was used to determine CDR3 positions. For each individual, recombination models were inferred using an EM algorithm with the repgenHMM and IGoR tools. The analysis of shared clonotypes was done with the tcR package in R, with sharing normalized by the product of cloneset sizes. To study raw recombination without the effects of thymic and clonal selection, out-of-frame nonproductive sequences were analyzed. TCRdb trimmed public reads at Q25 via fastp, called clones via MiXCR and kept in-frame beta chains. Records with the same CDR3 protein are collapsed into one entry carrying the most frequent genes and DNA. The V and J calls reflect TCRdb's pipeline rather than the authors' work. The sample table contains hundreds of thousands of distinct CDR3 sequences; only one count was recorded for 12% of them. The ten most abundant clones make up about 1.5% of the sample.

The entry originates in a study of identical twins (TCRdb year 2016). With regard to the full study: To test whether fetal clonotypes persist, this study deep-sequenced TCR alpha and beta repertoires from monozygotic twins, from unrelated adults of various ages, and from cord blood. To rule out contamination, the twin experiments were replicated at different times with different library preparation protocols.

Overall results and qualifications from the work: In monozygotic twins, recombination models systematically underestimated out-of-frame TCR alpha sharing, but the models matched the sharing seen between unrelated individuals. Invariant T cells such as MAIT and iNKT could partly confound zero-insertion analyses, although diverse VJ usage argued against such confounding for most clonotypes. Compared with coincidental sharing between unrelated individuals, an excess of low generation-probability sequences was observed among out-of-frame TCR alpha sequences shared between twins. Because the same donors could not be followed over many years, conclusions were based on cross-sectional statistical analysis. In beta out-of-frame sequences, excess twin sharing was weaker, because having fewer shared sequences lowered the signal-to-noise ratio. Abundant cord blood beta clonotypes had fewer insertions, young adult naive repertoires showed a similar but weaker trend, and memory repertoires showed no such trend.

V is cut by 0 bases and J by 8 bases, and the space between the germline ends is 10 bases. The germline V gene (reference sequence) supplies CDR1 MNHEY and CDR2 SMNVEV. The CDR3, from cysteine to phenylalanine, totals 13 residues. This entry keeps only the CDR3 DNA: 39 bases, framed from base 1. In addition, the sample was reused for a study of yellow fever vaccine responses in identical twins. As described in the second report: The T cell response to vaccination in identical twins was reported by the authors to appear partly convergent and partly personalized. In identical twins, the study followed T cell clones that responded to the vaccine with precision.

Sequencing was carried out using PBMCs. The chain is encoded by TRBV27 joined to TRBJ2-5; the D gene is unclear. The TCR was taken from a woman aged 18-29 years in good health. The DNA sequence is TGTGCCAGCAGTTTATCTCGTCGAGACACCCAGTACTTC. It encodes CASSLSRRDTQYF.